This T cell receptor (beta chain) was obtained from a study of shared T cell receptors in the human thymus. The data were produced by immunoSEQ multiplex PCR, yet TCRdb's version contains in-frame clones alone and is incomplete. The data show 630,000 or so clones, roughly 86% seen once. The CDR3 loop spans 17 amino acids. Germline V gene lookup returns CDR1 SGHTA and CDR2 FQGNSA. Trimming cost V 5 bases and J 4 bases, with 23 bases left between them. These same data were also listed under a study on human thymus T cells. That source notes: Donation came from healthy Finnish infants having corrective surgery for congenital heart defects. The study used thymus tissue resected during corrective heart surgery. An apparent bias in V and J gene usage was seen in thymic and blood repertoires. There were highly overlapping thymic repertoires among unrelated individuals, as related research reported.

The chain employs TRBV7-2 and TRBJ1-2; TRBD1 is a possible D gene (6 bases). The specimen was thymocytes. This receptor was obtained from a boy less than two years old with a congenital heart defect. The CDR3 coding sequence is TGTGCCAGCAGCCCCGGGACACTCTACGCCGGGACCTATGGCTACACCTTC. The encoded protein is CASSPGTLYAGTYGYTF. The whole variable domain, remainder taken from reference TRBV7-2 and TRBJ1-2, is GAGVSQSPSNKVTEKGKDVELRCDPISGHTALYWYRQSLGQGLEFLIYFQGNSAPDKSGLPSDRFSAERTGGSVSTLTIQRTQQEDSAVYLCASSPGTLYAGTYGYTFGSGTRLTVV.